The rows below give T cell receptor beta chains drawn from one sample of a study of regulatory T cells in long-lasting Graves disease. TCRdb recomputed calls from the multiplex PCR reads with MiXCR, one row per CDR3 protein. The sample lists more than 300,000 distinct CDR3 sequences, more than 20% occurring once. This material consisted of peripheral blood mononuclear cells (PBMCs), taken when the disease was refractory, from a patient treated with antithyroid drugs. The receptors derive from a woman between 35 and 50 years old with Graves disease. CDR3s leave out the opening cysteine and the closing phenylalanine or tryptophan. A D gene is named only where the DNA matches it firmly.

d_call v_call cdr3_aa
TRBD2 TRBV4-1 ASSLPGTSVYEQY
- TRBV14 ASSQERIMNTEAF
TRBD2 TRBV20-1 SARDPLAGLSGELF
TRBD1 TRBV29-1 SVSDRGTEAF
- TRBV28 ASKIDGSNTEAF
- TRBV2 ASGKQGAPNEKLF
- TRBV5-4 ASSLSGWDTEAF
- TRBV28 ASSYPGGQNTEAF
TRBD2 TRBV14 ASSPSGAISYEQY
- TRBV6-4 ASSGTADTGELF
TRBD2 TRBV2 ASSPRGGGGEQY
TRBD1 TRBV28 ASSPGQGGREQY
TRBD1 TRBV30 AWTQGQKNTEAF
- TRBV28 ASTTHKRLFGEQY
- TRBV28 ASSFAGFEATNEKLS
- TRBV7-9 ASSLVLGPNTEAF
TRBD1 TRBV7-2 ASSLGPGQGAQTTEAF
- TRBV6-1 ASWRDPRWAEAF
- TRBV28 ASSFGGENTEAF
TRBD2 TRBV28 ASSFSLREYYEQY
- TRBV20-1 SARGDIEAPQL
- TRBV28 ASGAASYEKLF
TRBD1 TRBV20-1 SARDDRVGEKLF
- TRBV5-1 ASSLASSQGYEQY
- TRBV4-2 ASSQIGQKETQY
TRBD1 TRBV28 ASSEPGTGGGKLF
- TRBV28 ANSGSPSSGANVLT
TRBD2 TRBV3-1 ASSQEGGLDEQY
- TRBV7-8 ASATQQGTLETQY
TRBD1 TRBV20-1 SAREMTGGTYGYT
TRBD1 TRBV6-5 ASSYSDPDRGWNQPQH
TRBD1 TRBV6-1 AIRQGAKNEQF
TRBD1 TRBV6-1 ASSPIQGADQPQH
- TRBV15 ATSRERAGAPNSYEQY
- TRBV12-3/TRBV12-4 ASSLYRARGEQF
- TRBV2 ASSVGGGSYNEQF
- TRBV27 ASSGTPLRSPLH
- TRBV28 AGSLLNLRSKGNSPLH
TRBD2 TRBV4-1 ASSQNSGINIQY
TRBD1 TRBV28 ASSRLPQGAPTDTQY
TRBD2 TRBV20-1 SAPPLAGANGQY
- TRBV7-3 ASSSGGTETQY
- TRBV27 ASSPGIREQY
TRBD1 TRBV27 ASSSEPGQGITEAF
- TRBV6-1 ASRAPPNQPQH
TRBD2 TRBV27 ASRKLAGSTGELF
TRBD2 TRBV6-2/TRBV6-3 ASSYSTITSGLSYEQY
TRBD1 TRBV24-1 ATSQQGNQPQH
- TRBV12-3/TRBV12-4 ASSYLWTANQPQH
- TRBV28 ASSSDSGHSGNTIY
TRBD1 TRBV11-2 ASSLYLAGGSKRAGELF
TRBD2 TRBV27 ASSPGGVEQF
TRBD2 TRBV10-1 ASSIGLVEAQY
- TRBV2 ATRTAYNSPLH
- TRBV30 ACSTYSNQPQH
TRBD2 TRBV12-3/TRBV12-4 ASSGSGSLAGELF
- TRBV19 ASHLGRRSGANVLT
- TRBV2 ASSPRGLGNTEAF
- TRBV10-3 AISAGSDTEAF